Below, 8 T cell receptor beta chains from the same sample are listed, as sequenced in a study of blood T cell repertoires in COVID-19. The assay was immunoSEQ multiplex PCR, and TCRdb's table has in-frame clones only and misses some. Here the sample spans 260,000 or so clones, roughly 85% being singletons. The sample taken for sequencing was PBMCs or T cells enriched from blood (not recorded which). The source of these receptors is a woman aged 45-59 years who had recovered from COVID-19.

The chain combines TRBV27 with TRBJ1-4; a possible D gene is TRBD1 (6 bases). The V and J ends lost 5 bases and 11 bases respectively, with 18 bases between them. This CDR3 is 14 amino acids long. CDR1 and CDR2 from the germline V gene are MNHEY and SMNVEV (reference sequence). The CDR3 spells CASSKGDTEEKLFF. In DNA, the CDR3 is TGTGCCAGCAGTAAGGGGGACACGGAGGAGAAACTGTTTTTT.

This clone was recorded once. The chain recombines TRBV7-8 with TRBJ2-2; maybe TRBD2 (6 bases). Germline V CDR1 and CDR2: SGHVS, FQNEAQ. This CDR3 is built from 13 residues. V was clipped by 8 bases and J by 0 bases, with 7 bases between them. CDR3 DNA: TGTGCCAGCTTAGCGGCGAACACCGGGGAGCTGTTTTTT. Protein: CASLAANTGELFF.

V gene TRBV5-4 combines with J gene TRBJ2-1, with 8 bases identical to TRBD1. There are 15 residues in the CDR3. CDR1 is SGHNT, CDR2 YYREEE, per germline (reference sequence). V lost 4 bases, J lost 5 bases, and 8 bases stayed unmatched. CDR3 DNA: TGTGCCAGCAGCGCCGGGACAGGCCCTAACAATGAGCAGTTCTTC. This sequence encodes CASSAGTGPNNEQFF.

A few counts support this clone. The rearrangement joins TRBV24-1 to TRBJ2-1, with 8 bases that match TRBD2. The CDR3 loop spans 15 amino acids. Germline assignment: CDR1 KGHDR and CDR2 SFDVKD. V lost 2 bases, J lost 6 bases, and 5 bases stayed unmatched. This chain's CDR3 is CATSDSRGRSNEQFF. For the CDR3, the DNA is TGTGCCACCAGTGATTCGCGCGGGAGGTCCAATGAGCAGTTCTTC.

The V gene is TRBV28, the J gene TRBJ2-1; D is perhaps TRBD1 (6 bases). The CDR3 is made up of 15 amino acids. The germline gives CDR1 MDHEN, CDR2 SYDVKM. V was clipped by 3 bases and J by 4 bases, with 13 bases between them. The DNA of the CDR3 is TGTGCCAGCAGTTTGGCACAGGGAACTTACAATGAGCAGTTCTTC. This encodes CASSLAQGTYNEQFF.

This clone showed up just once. The CDR3, as DNA: TGTGCCAGTAGTCCTAGGACTAGCGGGAGGGGCACCGGGGAGCTGTTTTTT. Protein: CASSPRTSGRGTGELFF. The V gene is TRBV19, the J gene TRBJ2-2; 15 bases are shared with TRBD2. J lost 4 bases, V lost 5 bases, and 5 bases had no gene match. The CDR3 is 17 residues long. Germline CDR1 LNHDA, CDR2 SQIVND (reference sequence).

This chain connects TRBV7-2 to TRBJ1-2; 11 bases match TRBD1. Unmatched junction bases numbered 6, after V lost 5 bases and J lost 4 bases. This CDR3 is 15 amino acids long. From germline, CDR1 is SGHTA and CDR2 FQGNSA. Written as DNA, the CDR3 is TGTGCCAGCAGCCTAAGGGACAGGGGGTTCTATGGCTACACCTTC. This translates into CASSLRDRGFYGYTF.

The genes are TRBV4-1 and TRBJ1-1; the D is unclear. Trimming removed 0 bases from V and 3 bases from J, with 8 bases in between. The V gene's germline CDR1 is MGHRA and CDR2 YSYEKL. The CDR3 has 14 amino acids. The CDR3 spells CASSQDEDYTEAFF. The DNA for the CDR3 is TGCGCCAGCAGCCAAGACGAGGATTACACTGAAGCTTTCTTT.